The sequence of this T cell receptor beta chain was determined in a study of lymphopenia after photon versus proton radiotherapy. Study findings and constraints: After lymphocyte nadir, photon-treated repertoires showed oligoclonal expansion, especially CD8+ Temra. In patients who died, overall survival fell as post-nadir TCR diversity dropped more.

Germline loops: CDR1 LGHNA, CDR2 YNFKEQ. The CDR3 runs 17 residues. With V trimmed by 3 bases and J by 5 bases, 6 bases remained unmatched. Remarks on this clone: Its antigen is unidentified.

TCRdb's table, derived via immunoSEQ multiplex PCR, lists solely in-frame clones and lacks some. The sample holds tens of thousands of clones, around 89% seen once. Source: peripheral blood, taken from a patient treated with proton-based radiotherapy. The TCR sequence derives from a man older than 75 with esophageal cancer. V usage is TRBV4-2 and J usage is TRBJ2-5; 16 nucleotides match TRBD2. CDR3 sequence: CASSQGTSGGAGETQYF. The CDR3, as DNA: TGTGCCAGCAGCCAGGGGACTAGCGGGGGGGCAGGGGAGACCCAGTACTTC.